Following are 10 T cell receptor beta chains from one sample sequenced in a study of cytomegalovirus exposure and HLA in healthy donors. Repertoires were generated with immunoSEQ multiplex PCR, while TCRdb's copy carries only in-frame clones and drops some. The repertoire consists of roughly 280,000 clones, with approximately 83% occurring once and the leading ten covering 0.9% to 1.1%. The sequencing sample was made of PBMCs. The receptors stem from a woman under 30 in good health and CMV-seronegative.

The J gene is TRBJ2-1, the V gene TRBV4-2, with 8 bases matching TRBD2. Germline assignment: CDR1 LGHNA and CDR2 YNFKEQ. V was clipped by 0 bases and J by 3 bases; unmatched bases: 4. The CDR3 is 16 amino acids. The CDR3 spells CASSQDRAGVYNEQFF. CDR3 DNA: TGTGCCAGCAGCCAAGATAGAGCGGGAGTCTACAATGAGCAGTTCTTC.

J is TRBJ2-1 and V is TRBV27; 14 positions match TRBD2. This CDR3 contains 17 residues. Germline V gene sequence: CDR1 MNHEY, CDR2 SMNVEV (reference sequence). V lost 2 bases to trimming and J lost 4 bases; unmatched junction nucleotides: 4. DNA of the CDR3: TGTGCCAGCAGTTTACTCGGGACTAGCGGGGGTTACAATGAGCAGTTCTTC. Translation gives CASSLLGTSGGYNEQFF.

The CDR3 region has the DNA TGTGCCAGCAGCTTTGAGGGTCGAACTAATGAAAAACTGTTTTTT. Protein product: CASSFEGRTNEKLFF. The rearrangement uses TRBV5-6 and TRBJ1-4; D gene ambiguous. Germline CDR1 reads SGHDT; CDR2 reads YYEEEE. The V end was cut by 2 bases, the J end by 1 base, with 9 bases between. The length of the CDR3 is 15 residues.

The chain couples TRBV15 to TRBJ1-2, with TRBD1 matching over 7 bases. The CDR3 contains 13 residues. Germline V gene sequence: CDR1 LNHNV, CDR2 YYDKDF (reference sequence). V lost 6 bases and J lost 5; bases outside the gene matches: 6. In DNA, the CDR3 is TGTGCCACCAGACGAGACAGGGAGTATGGCTACACCTTC. It translates to CATRRDREYGYTF.

This clone is a singleton in its sample. This chain uses TRBV27 with TRBJ2-7; D may be TRBD2 (6 bases). The germline V gene has CDR1 MNHEY and CDR2 SMNVEV (reference sequence). V was shortened by 9 bases and J by 7 bases, with 19 bases between the two germline ends. There are 13 residues in the CDR3. This CDR3 reads CARPHRRAREQYF. Written as DNA, the CDR3 is TGTGCCAGACCACATAGGAGGGCGCGGGAGCAGTACTTC.

The CDR3 bases are TGTGCCAGCAAGACCACAGGGAGCTCCTACGAGCAGTACTTC. Its translation is CASKTTGSSYEQYF. This chain joins TRBV27 and TRBJ2-7; D may be TRBD1 (6 bases). The CDR3 totals 14 residues. From germline, CDR1 is MNHEY and CDR2 SMNVEV (reference sequence). V lost 7 bases to trimming and J lost 0 bases, with 13 bases between them.

The genes are TRBV29-1 and TRBJ1-5; 7 bases agree with TRBD1. The CDR3 is 19 residues long. Germline CDR1 and CDR2: SQVTM and ANQGSEA. V gave up 8 bases and J gave up 1 base; unmatched junction bases: 23. The CDR3 loop is CSPPGWGEGGKGSNQPQHF. The DNA of the CDR3 is TGCAGCCCCCCGGGATGGGGTGAAGGGGGCAAGGGGAGCAATCAGCCCCAGCATTTT.

The rearrangement uses TRBV7-2 and TRBJ2-2, with D unresolved. Trimming took 4 bases from V and 3 from J, leaving 3 bases between them. The germline CDR1 and CDR2 sequences are SGHTA and FQGNSA. This CDR3 region has 12 residues. CDR3 protein: CASSSYTGELFF. CDR3 DNA: TGTGCCAGCAGCTCCTACACCGGGGAGCTGTTTTTT. Variable domain in full (rest from reference TRBV7-2 and TRBJ2-2): GAGVSQSPSNKVTEKGKDVELRCDPISGHTALYWYRQSLGQGLEFLIYFQGNSAPDKSGLPSDRFSAERTGGSVSTLTIQRTQQEDSAVYLCASSSYTGELFFGEGSRLTVL.

In DNA form, the CDR3 reads TGTGCCAGCAGCCCGAGACTAGCTCGAAACAATGAGCAGTTCTTC. Residues: CASSPRLARNNEQFF. The chain joins TRBV9 to TRBJ2-1; TRBD2 agrees at 7 bases. Germline trimming cut 4 bases from V and 5 bases from J; bases unmatched to any gene: 9. Germline V CDR1 and CDR2: SGDLS, YYNGEE. The CDR3 contains 15 residues.

The chain combines TRBV5-4 with TRBJ2-2; weak D call: TRBD1 (5 bases). The CDR3 runs 13 residues. Looked up from germline, CDR1 is SGHNT and CDR2 is YYREEE (reference sequence). The V end was cut by 4 bases, the J end by 5 bases, with 9 bases between. This chain's CDR3 is CASSLYRTGELFF. In nucleotides, the CDR3 is TGTGCCAGCAGCCTGTACAGGACCGGGGAGCTGTTTTTT.